The clone carrying this TCR beta chain was seen more than once but under ten times. MiXCR, applied by TCRdb to the RT-PCR reads, yields one record per CDR3 protein. The data hold 530,000 or so distinct CDR3 sequences, with 25% observed a single time. The entry originates in a study of response to subunit inactivated influenza vaccine. The length of the CDR3 is 18 residues. Losses at the gene ends were 1 base for V and 0 bases for J; bases not matched to a gene: 9. The TCR sequence derives from a man aged 50 to 59 who received an inactivated influenza vaccine. The sample in question was CD4+ T cells sorted from PBMCs, obtained around 5 days after vaccination. V usage is TRBV12-3 or TRBV12-4 and J usage is TRBJ1-3, with 7 bases matching TRBD1. CDR3 loop: CASSLVVGTDNSGNTIYF. As DNA, the CDR3 is TGTGCCAGCAGTTTAGTTGTCGGGACAGACAACTCTGGAAACACCATATATTTT.